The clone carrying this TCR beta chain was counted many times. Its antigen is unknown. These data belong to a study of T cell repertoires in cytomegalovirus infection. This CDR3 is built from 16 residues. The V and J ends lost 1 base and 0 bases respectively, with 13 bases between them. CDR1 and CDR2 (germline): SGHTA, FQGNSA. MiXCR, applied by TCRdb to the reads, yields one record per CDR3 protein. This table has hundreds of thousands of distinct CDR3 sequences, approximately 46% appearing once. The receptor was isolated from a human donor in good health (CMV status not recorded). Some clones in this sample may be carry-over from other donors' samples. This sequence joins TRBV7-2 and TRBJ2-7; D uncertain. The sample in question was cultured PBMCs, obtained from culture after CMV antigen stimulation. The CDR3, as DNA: TGTGCCAGCAGCTTAGGGCCAGGAGTGAGCTCCTACGAGCAGTACTTC. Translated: CASSLGPGVSSYEQYF.